A selection of T cell receptor beta chains follows, all from one sample in a study of T-cell memory formation after mild COVID-19. TCRdb re-analysed the 5' RACE reads in MiXCR, keeping a single row per CDR3 protein. The sample has roughly 250,000 distinct CDR3 sequences, about 15% seen once. Sample: PBMCs or a T cell subset sorted from them (not recorded which). The receptors derive from a young man who had mild COVID-19 (a few samples of this study predate the infection). Cell type and time point are not known. Both conserved end residues are trimmed from each CDR3. The order of the fields is V gene, CDR3 protein.

>TRBV11-3
ASSPDRDETQY
>TRBV20-1
SARAGLNTDTQY
>TRBV7-3
ASSRTGRRDNSPLH
>TRBV6-6
ASSVRRETQY
>TRBV7-2
ASSLRQGGNSPLH
>TRBV11-2
ASSSRRVGETQY
>TRBV24-1
ATSDSVAGMGDTQY
>TRBV4-1
ASSQDQVAGLKF
>TRBV19
ASSIAVSAEAF
>TRBV6-4
ASSYLPTSGGAYEQF
>TRBV20-1
SARPQDRVQETQY
>TRBV5-6
ASARVAGGPGDTQY
>TRBV7-6
ASSLEAGATYEQY
>TRBV5-1
ASSSGGVPEKLF
>TRBV5-1
ASSLAGQANQPQH
>TRBV5-1
ASSLGGTSISDTQY
>TRBV7-2
ASSLDGGPGELF
>TRBV5-5
ASRLSGGSPDTQY
>TRBV5-1
ASTDRVDGELF
>TRBV5-1
ASSLLASTYNEQF
>TRBV6-2/TRBV6-3
ASKENTEAF
>TRBV7-3
ASSSLRVPGANVLT
>TRBV29-1
SVSGLAGNEQY
>TRBV29-1
SVYRGTTNEKLF